A single sample gave rise to the 5 T cell receptor beta chains below, sequenced in a study of blood T cell repertoires in COVID-19. Assay: immunoSEQ multiplex PCR; the TCRdb copy retains only in-frame clones and omits some. The table records approximately 220,000 clones, around 83% of them present only once. Sequenced sample: PBMCs or T cells enriched from blood (not recorded which). The receptors here all came from a woman between 35 and 50 years old with acute COVID-19.

The V call is TRBV18, the J call TRBJ1-5; D gene ambiguous. Germline loops: CDR1 KGHSH, CDR2 LQKENI. This CDR3 is built from 13 residues. The V end was cut by 10 bases, the J end by 4 bases, with 14 bases between. As DNA, the CDR3 is TGTGCCACCCAAAACAGCCTGAATCAGCCCCAGCATTTT. Encoded protein: CATQNSLNQPQHF.

The chain is built from TRBV6-5 and TRBJ1-6; TRBD1 is a possible D gene (5 bases). Germline CDR1 is MNHEY and CDR2 is SVGAGI. Deletions cut 6 bases from V and 8 bases from J, with 8 bases between. The CDR3 consists of 12 residues. CDR3 in DNA: TGTGCCAGCAGGGTGGGGCATTCACCCCTCCACTTT. Residues: CASRVGHSPLHF.

The rearrangement uses TRBV14 and TRBJ1-1; 7 nucleotides agree with TRBD1. Trimming took 4 bases from V and 3 from J; bases not matched to a gene: 5. The CDR3 covers 14 residues. The germline V gene has CDR1 SGHDN and CDR2 FVKESK. This chain's CDR3 is CASSPRGRDTEAFF. CDR3 nucleotide sequence: TGTGCCAGCAGCCCGAGGGGGCGAGACACTGAAGCTTTCTTT.

In the case of this clone: At one of its ends the junction is not consistent with the germline gene, which may arise from a read error. The chain uses TRBV4-2 and TRBJ2-7, with D perhaps matching TRBD2 (6 bases). The CDR3 sequence is 13 residues long. Germline-derived CDR1 and CDR2 are LGHNA and YNFKEQ. CDR3 loop: CASSQDLQAQEGF. CDR3 coding DNA: TGTGCCAGCAGCCAAGATCTCCAGGCCCAGGAGGGCTTC.

The rearrangement joins TRBV7-2 to TRBJ1-2; weak D call: TRBD1 (5 bases). Trimming left V 5 bases short and J 3 bases short, with 7 bases between. This CDR3 has 12 amino acids. The germline V gene has CDR1 SGHTA and CDR2 FQGNSA. In DNA, the CDR3 is TGTGCCAGCAGCCGGGACTACTATGGCTACACCTTC. This codes for CASSRDYYGYTF.